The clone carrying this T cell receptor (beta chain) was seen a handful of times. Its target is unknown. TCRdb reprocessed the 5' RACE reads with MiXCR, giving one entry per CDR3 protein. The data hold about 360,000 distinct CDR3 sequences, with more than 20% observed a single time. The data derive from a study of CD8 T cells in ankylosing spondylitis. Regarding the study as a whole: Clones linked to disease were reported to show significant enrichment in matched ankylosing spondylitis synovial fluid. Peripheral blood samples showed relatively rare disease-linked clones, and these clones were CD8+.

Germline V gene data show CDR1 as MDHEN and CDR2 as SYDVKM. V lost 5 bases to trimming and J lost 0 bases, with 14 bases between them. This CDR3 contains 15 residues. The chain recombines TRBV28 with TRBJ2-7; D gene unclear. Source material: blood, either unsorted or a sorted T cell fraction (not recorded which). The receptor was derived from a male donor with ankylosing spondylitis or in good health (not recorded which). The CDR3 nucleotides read TGTGCCAGCAGTCAAAGGAGCCGCTCCTCCTACGAGCAGTACTTC. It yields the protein CASSQRSRSSYEQYF.